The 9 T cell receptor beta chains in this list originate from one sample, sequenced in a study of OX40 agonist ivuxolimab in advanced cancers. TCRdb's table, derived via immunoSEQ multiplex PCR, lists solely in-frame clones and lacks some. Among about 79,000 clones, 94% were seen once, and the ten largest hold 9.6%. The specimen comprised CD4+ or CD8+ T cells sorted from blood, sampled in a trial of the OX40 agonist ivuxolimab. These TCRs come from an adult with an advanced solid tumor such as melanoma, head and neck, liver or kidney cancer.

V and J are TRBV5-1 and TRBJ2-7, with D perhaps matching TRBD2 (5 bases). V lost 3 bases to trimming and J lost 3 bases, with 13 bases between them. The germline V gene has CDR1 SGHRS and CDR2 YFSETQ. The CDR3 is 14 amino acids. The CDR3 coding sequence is TGCGCCAGCAGCTGGACGGAGGACTTCTACGAGCAGTACTTC. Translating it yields CASSWTEDFYEQYF.

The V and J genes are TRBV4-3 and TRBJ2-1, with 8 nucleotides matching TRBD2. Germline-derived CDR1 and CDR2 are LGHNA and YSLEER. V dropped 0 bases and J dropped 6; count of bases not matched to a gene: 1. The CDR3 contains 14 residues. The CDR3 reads CASSQDLAGNEQFF. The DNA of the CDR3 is TGCGCCAGCAGCCAAGATCTAGCGGGCAATGAGCAGTTCTTC.

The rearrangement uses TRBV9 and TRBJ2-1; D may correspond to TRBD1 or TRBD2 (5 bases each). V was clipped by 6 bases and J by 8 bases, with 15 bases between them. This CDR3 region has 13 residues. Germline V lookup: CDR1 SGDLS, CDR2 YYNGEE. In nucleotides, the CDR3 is TGTGCCAGCAACCCAGCGATGGGGGATGAGCAGTTCTTC. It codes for CASNPAMGDEQFF.

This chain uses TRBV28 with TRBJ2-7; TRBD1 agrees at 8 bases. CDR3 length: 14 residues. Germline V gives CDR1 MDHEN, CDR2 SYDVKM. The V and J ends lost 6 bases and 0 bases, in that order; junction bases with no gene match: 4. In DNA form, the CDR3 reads TGTGCCAGCAGCTCCGGGACAGGCTCCTACGAGCAGTACTTC. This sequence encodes CASSSGTGSYEQYF.

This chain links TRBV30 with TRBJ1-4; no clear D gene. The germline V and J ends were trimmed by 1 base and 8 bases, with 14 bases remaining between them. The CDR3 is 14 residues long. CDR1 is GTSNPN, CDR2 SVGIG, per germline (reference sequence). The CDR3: CAWSGGYGHEKLFF. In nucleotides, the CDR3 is TGTGCCTGGAGTGGGGGTTATGGGCACGAAAAACTGTTTTTT.

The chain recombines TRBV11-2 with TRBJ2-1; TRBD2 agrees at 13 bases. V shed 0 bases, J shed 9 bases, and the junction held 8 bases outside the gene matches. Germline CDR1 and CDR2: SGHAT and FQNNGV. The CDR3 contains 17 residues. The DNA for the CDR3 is TGTGCCAGCAGCTTAGATCTAGGGACTAGCGGGATCGGTGAGCAGTTCTTC. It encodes CASSLDLGTSGIGEQFF.

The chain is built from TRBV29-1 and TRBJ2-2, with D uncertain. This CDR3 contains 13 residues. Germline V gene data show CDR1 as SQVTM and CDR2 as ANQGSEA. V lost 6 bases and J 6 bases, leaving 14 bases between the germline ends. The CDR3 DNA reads TGCAGCGTGCGGACCATTTACGCCGGGGAGCTGTTTTTT. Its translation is CSVRTIYAGELFF.

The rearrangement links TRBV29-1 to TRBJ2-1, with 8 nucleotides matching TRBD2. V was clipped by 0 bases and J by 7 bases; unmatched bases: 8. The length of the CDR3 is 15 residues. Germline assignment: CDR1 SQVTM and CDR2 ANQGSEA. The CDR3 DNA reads TGCAGCGTTGAAGATTCCGCGGGAGGATGGAATGAGCAGTTCTTC. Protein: CSVEDSAGGWNEQFF.

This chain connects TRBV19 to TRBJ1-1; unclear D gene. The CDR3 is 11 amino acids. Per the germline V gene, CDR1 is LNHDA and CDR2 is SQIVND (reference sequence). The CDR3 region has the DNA TGTGCTTCGGCTTATAACACTGAAGCTTTCTTT. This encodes CASAYNTEAFF. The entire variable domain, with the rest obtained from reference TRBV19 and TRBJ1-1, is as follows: DGGITQSPKYLFRKEGQNVTLSCEQNLNHDAMYWYRQDPGQGLRLIYYSQIVNDFQKGDIAEGYSVSREKKESFPLTVTSAQKNPTAFYLCASAYNTEAFFGQGTRLTVV.